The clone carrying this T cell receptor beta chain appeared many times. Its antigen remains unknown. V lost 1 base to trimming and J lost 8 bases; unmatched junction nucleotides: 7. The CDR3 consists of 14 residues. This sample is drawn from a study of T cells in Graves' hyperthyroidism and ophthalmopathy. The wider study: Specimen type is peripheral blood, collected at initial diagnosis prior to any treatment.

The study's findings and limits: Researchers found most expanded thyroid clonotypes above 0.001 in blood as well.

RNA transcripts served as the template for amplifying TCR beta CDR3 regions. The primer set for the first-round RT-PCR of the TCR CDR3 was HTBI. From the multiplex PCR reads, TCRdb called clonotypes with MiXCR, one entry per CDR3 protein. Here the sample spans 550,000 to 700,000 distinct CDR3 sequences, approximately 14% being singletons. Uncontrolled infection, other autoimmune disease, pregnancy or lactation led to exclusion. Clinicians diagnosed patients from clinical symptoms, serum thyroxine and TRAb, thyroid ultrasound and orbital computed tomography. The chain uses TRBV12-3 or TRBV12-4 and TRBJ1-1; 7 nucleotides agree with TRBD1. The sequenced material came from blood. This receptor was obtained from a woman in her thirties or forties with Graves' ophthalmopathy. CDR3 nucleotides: TGTGCCAGCAGTTTAGAGGGACAGCACTCCGAAGCTTTCTTT. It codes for CASSLEGQHSEAFF.